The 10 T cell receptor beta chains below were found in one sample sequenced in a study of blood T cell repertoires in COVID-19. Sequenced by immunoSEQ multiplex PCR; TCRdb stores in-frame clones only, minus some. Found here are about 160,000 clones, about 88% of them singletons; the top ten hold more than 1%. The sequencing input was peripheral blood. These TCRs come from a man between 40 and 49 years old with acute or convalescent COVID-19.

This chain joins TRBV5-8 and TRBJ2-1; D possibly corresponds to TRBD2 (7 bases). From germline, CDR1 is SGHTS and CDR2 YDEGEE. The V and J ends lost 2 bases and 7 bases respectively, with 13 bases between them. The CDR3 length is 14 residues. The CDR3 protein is CASSLRGARNEQFF. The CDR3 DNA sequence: TGTGCCAGCAGCTTACGGGGGGCCAGAAATGAGCAGTTCTTC.

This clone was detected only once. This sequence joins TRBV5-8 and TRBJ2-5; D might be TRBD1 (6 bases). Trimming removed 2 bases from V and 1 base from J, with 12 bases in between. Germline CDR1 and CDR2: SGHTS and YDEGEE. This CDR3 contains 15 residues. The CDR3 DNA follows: TGTGCCAGCAGCTTCAGGGGTATCCTCCAAGAGACCCAGTACTTC. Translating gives CASSFRGILQETQYF. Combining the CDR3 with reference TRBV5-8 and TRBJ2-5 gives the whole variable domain EAGVTQSPTHLIKTRGQQATLRCSPISGHTSVYWYQQALGLGLQFLLWYDEGEERNRGNFPPRFSGRQFPNYSSELNVNALELEDSALYLCASSFRGILQETQYFGPGTRLLVL.

CDR3 sequence: CASSEGGETQYF. CDR3 DNA sequence: TGTGCCAGCAGTGAGGGCGGGGAGACCCAGTACTTC. V and J are TRBV2 and TRBJ2-5; a possible D gene is TRBD2 (5 bases). The CDR3 extends over 12 amino acids. Germline V CDR1 and CDR2: SNHLY, FYNNEI. V was trimmed by 3 bases and J by 5 bases, leaving 7 bases between them.

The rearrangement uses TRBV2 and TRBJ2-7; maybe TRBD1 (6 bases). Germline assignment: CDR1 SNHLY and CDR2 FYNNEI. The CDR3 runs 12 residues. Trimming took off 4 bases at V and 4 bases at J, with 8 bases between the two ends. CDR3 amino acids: CASSATGYEQYF. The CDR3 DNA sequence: TGTGCCAGCAGTGCAACAGGGTACGAGCAGTACTTC.

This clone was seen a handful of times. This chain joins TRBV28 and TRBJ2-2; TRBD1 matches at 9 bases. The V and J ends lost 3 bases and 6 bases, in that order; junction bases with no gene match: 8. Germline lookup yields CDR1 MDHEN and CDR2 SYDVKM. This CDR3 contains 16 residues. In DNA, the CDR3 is TGTGCCAGCAGTTTCCCACAGGGGGCTTTCGCCGGGGAGCTGTTTTTT. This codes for CASSFPQGAFAGELFF.

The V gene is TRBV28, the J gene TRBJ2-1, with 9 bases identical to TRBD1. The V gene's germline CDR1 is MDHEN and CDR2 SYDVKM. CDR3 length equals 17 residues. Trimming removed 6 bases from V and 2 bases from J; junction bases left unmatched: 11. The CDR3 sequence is CASSRSPGTGTYNEQFF. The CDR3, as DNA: TGTGCCAGCAGCCGCTCTCCCGGGACAGGGACCTACAATGAGCAGTTCTTC.

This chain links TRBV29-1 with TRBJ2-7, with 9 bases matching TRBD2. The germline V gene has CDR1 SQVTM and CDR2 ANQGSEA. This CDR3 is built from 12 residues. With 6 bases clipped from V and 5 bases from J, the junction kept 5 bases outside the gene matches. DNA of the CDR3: TGCAGCGTAGCGGGGGGACGGGACGAGCAGTACTTC. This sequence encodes CSVAGGRDEQYF.

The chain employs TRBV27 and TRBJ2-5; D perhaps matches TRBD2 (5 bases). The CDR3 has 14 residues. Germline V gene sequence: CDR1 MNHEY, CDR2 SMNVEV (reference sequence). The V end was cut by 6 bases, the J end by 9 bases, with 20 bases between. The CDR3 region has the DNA TGTGCCAGCAGCGCGAGGGAACCCAGTTTGGCCCAGTACTTC. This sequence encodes CASSAREPSLAQYF.

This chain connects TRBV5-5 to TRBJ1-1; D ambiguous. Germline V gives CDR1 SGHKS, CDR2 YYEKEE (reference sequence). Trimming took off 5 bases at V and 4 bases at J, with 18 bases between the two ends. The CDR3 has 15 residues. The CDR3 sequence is CASSPQQGGFTEAFF. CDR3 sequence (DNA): TGTGCCAGCAGTCCACAGCAAGGAGGTTTCACTGAAGCTTTCTTT. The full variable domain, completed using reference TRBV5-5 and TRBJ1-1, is DAGVTQSPTHLIKTRGQQVTLRCSPISGHKSVSWYQQVLGQGPQFIFQYYEKEERGRGNFPDRFSARQFPNYSSELNVNALLLGDSALYLCASSPQQGGFTEAFFGQGTRLTVV.

The CDR3 region is CASRLNRGNTEAFF. The CDR3 nucleotides read TGTGCCAGCAGATTAAACAGGGGGAACACTGAAGCTTTCTTT. This chain uses TRBV6-5 with TRBJ1-1, with 7 nucleotides matching TRBD1. This CDR3 region has 14 residues. V lost 6 bases and J lost 1; bases outside the gene matches: 5. Germline CDR1 and CDR2: MNHEY and SVGAGI.